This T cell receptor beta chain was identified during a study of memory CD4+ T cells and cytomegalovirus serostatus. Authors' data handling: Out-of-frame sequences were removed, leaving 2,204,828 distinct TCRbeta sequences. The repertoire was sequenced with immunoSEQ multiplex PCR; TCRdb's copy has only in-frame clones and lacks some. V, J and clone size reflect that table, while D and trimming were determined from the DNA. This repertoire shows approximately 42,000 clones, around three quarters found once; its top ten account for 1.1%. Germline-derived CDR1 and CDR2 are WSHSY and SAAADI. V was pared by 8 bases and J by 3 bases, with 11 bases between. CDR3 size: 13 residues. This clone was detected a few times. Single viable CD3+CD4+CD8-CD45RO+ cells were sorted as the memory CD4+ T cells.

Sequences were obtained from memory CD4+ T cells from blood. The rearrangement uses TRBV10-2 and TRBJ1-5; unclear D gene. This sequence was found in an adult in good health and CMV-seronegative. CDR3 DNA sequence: TGCGCCAGCCTAGCTGTGCCCAATCAGCCCCAGCATTTT. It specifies CASLAVPNQPQHF.